These 26 T cell receptor beta chains originate from one sample sequenced in a study of blood T cell repertoires in COVID-19. Repertoires were generated with immunoSEQ multiplex PCR, while TCRdb's copy carries only in-frame clones and drops some. The data show approximately 130,000 clones, roughly four fifths seen once. Sequenced: peripheral blood. The receptor source for this set is a human donor in a cohort sampled during active COVID-19.

The chain is built from TRBV11-1 and TRBJ2-7, with 8 nucleotides matching TRBD1. CDR3 length equals 15 residues. Losses at the gene ends were 3 bases for V and 4 bases for J; bases not matched to a gene: 8. The germline V gene encodes CDR1 SGHAT and CDR2 FQDESV (reference sequence). The CDR3 DNA follows: TGTGCCAGCAGCTTCGACGGACAGGGTGGATACGAGCAGTACTTC. Translation gives CASSFDGQGGYEQYF.

The V and J genes are TRBV7-9 and TRBJ1-2; TRBD1 aligns across 7 bases. The CDR3 length is 15 residues. Germline loops: CDR1 SEHNR, CDR2 FQNEAQ (reference sequence). The trim removed 2 bases at V and 4 bases at J, leaving 7 bases unmatched. CDR3: CASSLSTTGVYGYTF. DNA of the CDR3: TGTGCCAGCAGCTTATCAACTACAGGGGTCTATGGCTACACCTTC.

This chain uses TRBV7-2 with TRBJ2-7, with TRBD1 matching over 11 bases. The CDR3 is 15 residues long. From germline, CDR1 is SGHTA and CDR2 FQGNSA. Unmatched junction bases numbered 4, after V lost 3 bases and J lost 3 bases. The CDR3 reads CASSFTGTGGYEQYF. The CDR3, as DNA: TGTGCCAGCAGCTTCACCGGGACAGGGGGCTACGAGCAGTACTTC.

The chain combines TRBV5-4 with TRBJ1-5; D gene unclear. Deletions cut 4 bases from V and 0 bases from J, with 23 bases between. Germline lookup yields CDR1 SGHNT and CDR2 YYREEE (reference sequence). The CDR3 has 19 residues. The CDR3 coding sequence is TGTGCCAGCAGCGAAACACCCAATGAGGCAGTGAATAGCAATCAGCCCCAGCATTTT. Translation: CASSETPNEAVNSNQPQHF.

The V and J genes are TRBV2 and TRBJ2-1; TRBD1 matches 7 bases. V lost 4 bases to trimming and J lost 0 bases; unmatched junction nucleotides: 0. The germline V gene has CDR1 SNHLY and CDR2 FYNNEI. This CDR3 region has 14 residues. DNA for the CDR3: TGTGCCAGCAGTGCAGGGGGCTCCTACAATGAGCAGTTCTTC. Its translation is CASSAGGSYNEQFF.

The CDR3 region is CASSPSGTSGREAFF. CDR3 bases: TGTGCCAGCTCACCTAGTGGGACTTCTGGGCGTGAAGCTTTCTTT. The chain has TRBV18 and TRBJ1-1; tentative D call: TRBD1 (5 bases). The germline V gene encodes CDR1 KGHSH and CDR2 LQKENI. The CDR3 covers 15 residues. V lost 3 bases to trimming and J lost 7 bases, with 18 bases between them.

The chain has TRBV6-2 or TRBV6-3 and TRBJ2-4, with D possibly TRBD1 on 6 matching bases. The CDR3 totals 18 residues. The germline CDR1 and CDR2 sequences are MNHEY and SVGEGT. The V end was cut by 0 bases, the J end by 1 base, with 16 bases between. CDR3: CASSYSLTGPAAKNIQYF. DNA for the CDR3: TGTGCCAGCAGTTACTCCCTTACAGGGCCTGCTGCCAAAAACATTCAGTACTTC.

The chain carries TRBV20-1 and TRBJ2-3, with TRBD2 matching over 12 bases. Germline-derived CDR1 and CDR2 are DFQATT and SNEGSKA (reference sequence). Losses at the gene ends were 3 bases for V and 7 bases for J; bases not matched to a gene: 8. The CDR3 has 15 residues. CDR3 sequence reads: CSASYEGLAGHTQYF. The CDR3 nucleotides are TGCAGTGCTAGTTACGAGGGACTAGCGGGTCATACGCAGTATTTT.

This chain connects TRBV11-2 to TRBJ2-1; TRBD2 agrees at 7 bases. Trimming took 5 bases from V and 10 from J; bases not matched to a gene: 8. The CDR3 is made up of 13 amino acids. Germline V gives CDR1 SGHAT, CDR2 FQNNGV. CDR3 DNA: TGTGCCAGCAGCAAACTAGCGTTTTGGGAGCAGTTCTTC. This encodes CASSKLAFWEQFF. The full variable domain, in which reference TRBV11-2 and TRBJ2-1 provide the parts outside the CDR3, is EAGVAQSPRYKIIEKRQSVAFWCNPISGHATLYWYQQILGQGPKLLIQFQNNGVVDDSQLPKDRFSAERLKGVDSTLKIQPAKLEDSAVYLCASSKLAFWEQFFGPGTRLTVL.

The chain recombines TRBV5-4 with TRBJ1-2; tentative D call: TRBD1 (5 bases). This CDR3 contains 16 residues. The V end was cut by 0 bases, the J end by 8 bases, with 20 bases between. Germline V gene data show CDR1 as SGHNT and CDR2 as YYREEE (reference sequence). The CDR3 DNA reads as TGTGCCAGCAGCTTGGAGGTTCTTGGCAGGGTGGAGGGCTACACCTTC. Amino acid sequence: CASSLEVLGRVEGYTF.

The V and J genes are TRBV5-1 and TRBJ2-7; tentatively, D is TRBD2 (6 bases). CDR1 is SGHRS and CDR2 is YFSETQ in the germline V gene. There are 15 residues in the CDR3. The V end lost 0 bases, the J end lost 3 bases, and 13 bases lay between the germline ends. In DNA, the CDR3 is TGCGCCAGCAGCTTGGGTCTTGGGGGACTCTACGAGCAGTACTTC. It specifies CASSLGLGGLYEQYF. Variable domain in full (rest from reference TRBV5-1 and TRBJ2-7): KAGVTQTPRYLIKTRGQQVTLSCSPISGHRSVSWYQQTPGQGLQFLFEYFSETQRNKGNFPGRFSGRQFSNSRSEMNVSTLELGDSALYLCASSLGLGGLYEQYFGPGTRLTVT.

In this sample, this clone turned up once. This chain connects TRBV28 to TRBJ2-1; 9 bases map to TRBD2. CDR1 is MDHEN, CDR2 SYDVKM, per germline. V was clipped by 6 bases and J by 7 bases; unmatched bases: 7. This CDR3 region has 14 residues. The CDR3 spells CASRPALAGNEQFF. The CDR3 DNA follows: TGTGCCAGCAGGCCAGCCCTAGCGGGGAATGAGCAGTTCTTC.

The V gene is TRBV28, the J gene TRBJ2-3; 15 bases fit TRBD2. The germline V gene encodes CDR1 MDHEN and CDR2 SYDVKM. CDR3 length: 17 amino acids. V trimming: 5 bases; J trimming: 3 bases; junction bases outside the gene matches: 6. The DNA of the CDR3 is TGTGCCAGCAGTCCCGGACTAGCGGGGGGGGATACAGATACGCAGTATTTT. This translates into CASSPGLAGGDTDTQYF. Using reference TRBV28 and TRBJ2-3 for the parts outside the CDR3, the full variable domain is DVKVTQSSRYLVKRTGEKVFLECVQDMDHENMFWYRQDPGLGLRLIYFSYDVKMKEKGDIPEGYSVSREKKERFSLILESASTNQTSMYLCASSPGLAGGDTDTQYFGPGTRLTVL.

This chain links TRBV6-5 with TRBJ2-3, with 10 bases identical to TRBD2. The V gene's germline CDR1 is MNHEY and CDR2 SVGAGI. The V gene end was trimmed by 0 bases and the J gene end by 6 bases; junction bases not matched to a gene: 6. This CDR3 has 16 residues. CDR3 in amino acids: CASSYSPSGGTDTQYF. CDR3 nucleotide sequence: TGTGCCAGCAGTTACTCGCCTAGCGGGGGAACTGATACGCAGTATTTT.

The J gene is TRBJ2-3, the V gene TRBV7-6, with D uncertain. Germline CDR1 is SGHVS and CDR2 is FNYEAQ. V was cut by 2 bases and J by 2 bases, with 11 bases left in between. This CDR3 contains 15 residues. DNA of the CDR3: TGTGCCAGCAGCTTACACGCACAATACACAGATACGCAGTATTTT. Its protein is CASSLHAQYTDTQYF.

This chain joins TRBV11-2 and TRBJ2-1; 8 bases agree with TRBD1. Germline CDR1 reads SGHAT; CDR2 reads FQNNGV. After removal of 5 bases from V and 0 bases from J, the junction contained 3 bases not matched to a gene. The CDR3 extends over 15 amino acids. CDR3 nucleotide sequence: TGTGCCAGCAGCAACAGGGGGAGCTCCTACAATGAGCAGTTCTTC. Its translation is CASSNRGSSYNEQFF.

The genes are TRBV3-1 (or the pseudogene TRBV3-2) and TRBJ1-1; 10 bases map to TRBD1. The CDR3 totals 15 residues. Trimming removed 4 bases from V and 3 bases from J; junction bases left unmatched: 5. Germline CDR1 and CDR2: LGHDT and YNNKEL (reference sequence). The CDR3 nucleotides read TGTGCCAGCAGCCCGGGACAGGGGTGGGACACTGAAGCTTTCTTT. Its protein is CASSPGQGWDTEAFF.

The V and J genes are TRBV4-1 and TRBJ1-1; D is unclear. The CDR3 consists of 13 residues. CDR1 and CDR2 (germline): MGHRA, YSYEKL. V dropped 6 bases and J dropped 6 bases, with 14 bases sitting between them. The CDR3 DNA is TGCGCCAGCAGGGTCACCGGGAAACCTGAAGCTTTCTTT. This codes for CASRVTGKPEAFF.

CDR3 DNA sequence: TGCGCCAGCAGCCAAGCCGTGTGGGCTAGCGGGGGGGAGGAGACCCAGTACTTC. Protein sequence: CASSQAVWASGGEETQYF. The V call is TRBV4-3, the J call TRBJ2-5, with 12 bases aligning to TRBD2. CDR3 length: 18 amino acids. From germline, CDR1 is LGHNA and CDR2 YSLEER. V trimming: 1 base; J trimming: 5 bases; junction bases outside the gene matches: 11.

The rearrangement joins TRBV3-1 (or the pseudogene TRBV3-2) to TRBJ1-2; 10 bases fit TRBD1. With 7 bases clipped from V and 10 bases from J, the junction kept 9 bases outside the gene matches. The CDR3 has 13 residues. Germline CDR1 LGHDT, CDR2 YNNKEL (reference sequence). The CDR3 region has the DNA TGTGCCAGCAAGGAGGGGGACAGGGGTGCCTACACCTTC. This translates into CASKEGDRGAYTF.

V gene TRBV19 combines with J gene TRBJ2-2; TRBD1 matches 10 bases. CDR3 size: 15 residues. CDR1 LNHDA and CDR2 SQIVND come from the germline V gene (reference sequence). V gave up 3 bases and J gave up 6 bases; unmatched junction bases: 4. This CDR3 reads CASSIGTGVAGELFF. The CDR3 bases are TGTGCCAGTAGTATTGGGACAGGGGTTGCCGGGGAGCTGTTTTTT.

For the CDR3, the DNA is TGTGCTAGTGGTGGGACTGGGCTCGGCGGCAATCAGCCCCAGCATTTT. It translates to CASGGTGLGGNQPQHF. This sequence joins TRBV12-5 and TRBJ1-5; maybe TRBD1 (5 bases). This CDR3 is built from 16 residues. Deletions cut 5 bases from V and 2 bases from J, with 16 bases between. Germline V gene data show CDR1 as LGHNT and CDR2 as FRNRAP.

This chain uses TRBV18 with TRBJ2-1; no definite D call. The CDR3 is made up of 13 amino acids. Germline CDR1 KGHSH, CDR2 LQKENI. Trimming took 0 bases from V and 6 from J, leaving 6 bases between them. CDR3 sequence: CASSPPPGNEQFF. The CDR3 coding sequence is TGTGCCAGCTCACCACCTCCAGGCAATGAGCAGTTCTTC.

This chain joins TRBV5-1 and TRBJ2-5; D not resolved. CDR3 size: 11 residues. CDR1 SGHRS and CDR2 YFSETQ come from the germline V gene. With 3 bases removed from V and 3 bases from J, the gap between germline ends came to 3 bases. This CDR3 reads CASSYKETQYF. As DNA, the CDR3 is TGCGCCAGCAGCTACAAAGAGACCCAGTACTTC.

V and J are TRBV18 and TRBJ1-1, with TRBD1 identical over 10 bases. V shed 3 bases, J shed 4 bases, and the junction held 8 bases outside the gene matches. CDR3 length: 16 amino acids. Germline V gives CDR1 KGHSH, CDR2 LQKENI. The CDR3 region is CASSPRTGGMSTEAFF. The CDR3 DNA sequence: TGTGCCAGCTCACCCCGGACAGGGGGTATGAGCACTGAAGCTTTCTTT. Variable domain in full (rest from reference TRBV18 and TRBJ1-1): NAGVMQNPRHLVRRRGQEARLRCSPMKGHSHVYWYRQLPEEGLKFMVYLQKENIIDESGMPKERFSAEFPKEGPSILRIQQVVRGDSAAYFCASSPRTGGMSTEAFFGQGTRLTVV.

This clone was observed a handful of times. The chain is built from TRBV20-1 and TRBJ2-1; D is possibly TRBD1 (6 bases). Germline CDR1 reads DFQATT; CDR2 reads SNEGSKA (reference sequence). V was clipped by 5 bases and J by 12 bases, with 11 bases between them. The CDR3 spans 10 residues. This CDR3 is CSAHKDRQFF. CDR3 sequence (DNA): TGCAGTGCTCATAAGGACAGGCAGTTCTTC.